This is a list of T cell receptor beta chains from one sample in a study of response to subunit inactivated influenza vaccine. Each CDR3 protein gets one entry after TCRdb re-called the RT-PCR reads with MiXCR. Of hundreds of thousands of distinct CDR3 sequences in the sample, 11% are singletons; the top ten hold approximately 9.9%. The data were also submitted as part of a second study, on T cells expressing NK-cell markers.

The sequencing used PBMCs from blood, collected on the day of vaccination. All receptors come from a man over 45 who received an inactivated influenza vaccine. Both conserved end residues are part of each CDR3. A D gene is named only where the DNA matches it firmly. A row's size may be missing; if present it is once, few, many or a size class.

D gene: TRBD2
V gene: TRBV29-1
J gene: TRBJ2-1
clone size: many
CDR3 protein: CSVSRTSGSIEQFF
CDR3 DNA: TGCAGCGTTAGTAGGACTAGCGGGAGTATTGAGCAGTTCTTC

D gene: NA
V gene: TRBV6-2/TRBV6-3
J gene: TRBJ2-1
clone size: NA
CDR3 protein: CASPTPGTSSMWNEQFF
CDR3 DNA: TGTGCCAGCCCTACCCCCGGGACTTCCTCCATGTGGAATGAGCAGTTCTTC

D gene: TRBD1
V gene: TRBV19
J gene: TRBJ2-7
clone size: NA
CDR3 protein: CASSPRDSYEPYF
CDR3 DNA: TGTGCCAGTAGTCCCCGGGACAGTTACGAGCCGTACTTC

D gene: NA
V gene: TRBV5-1
J gene: TRBJ2-1
clone size: NA
CDR3 protein: CASTSGGGRSYNEQFF
CDR3 DNA: TGCGCCAGCACCTCTGGGGGGGGCAGGTCCTACAATGAGCAGTTCTTC

D gene: NA
V gene: TRBV5-6
J gene: TRBJ1-5
clone size: NA
CDR3 protein: CASSLAGTLQPQHF
CDR3 DNA: TGTGCCAGCAGCTTGGCAGGGACCTTACAGCCCCAGCATTTT

D gene: NA
V gene: TRBV7-9
J gene: TRBJ1-1
clone size: NA
CDR3 protein: CASSPRERLNTEAFF
CDR3 DNA: TGTGCCAGCAGCCCGCGGGAGAGGCTGAACACTGAAGCTTTCTTT

D gene: NA
V gene: TRBV12-3/TRBV12-4
J gene: TRBJ1-2
clone size: NA
CDR3 protein: CASSLGPASNYGYTF
CDR3 DNA: TGTGCCAGCAGTTTGGGTCCGGCTTCTAACTATGGCTACACCTTC

D gene: NA
V gene: TRBV5-4
J gene: TRBJ2-1
clone size: few
CDR3 protein: CASNGAEHNEQFF
CDR3 DNA: TGTGCCAGCAACGGGGCAGAGCACAATGAGCAGTTCTTC

D gene: NA
V gene: TRBV19
J gene: TRBJ2-2
clone size: few
CDR3 protein: CASRPPGGTGELFF
CDR3 DNA: TGTGCCAGTAGACCCCCAGGGGGGACCGGGGAGCTGTTTTTT

D gene: TRBD2
V gene: TRBV27
J gene: TRBJ2-1
clone size: few
CDR3 protein: CASSPYPGLAGVNEQFF
CDR3 DNA: TGTGCCAGCAGTCCGTACCCCGGACTAGCGGGAGTCAATGAGCAGTTCTTC

D gene: NA
V gene: TRBV4-3
J gene: TRBJ2-7
clone size: NA
CDR3 protein: CASSQDTRVGEQYF
CDR3 DNA: TGCGCCAGCAGCCAAGACACCCGAGTCGGGGAGCAGTACTTC

D gene: NA
V gene: TRBV27
J gene: TRBJ1-4
clone size: NA
CDR3 protein: CASSLGPGENEKLFF
CDR3 DNA: TGTGCCAGCAGTTTAGGACCGGGGGAGAATGAAAAACTGTTTTTT

D gene: NA
V gene: TRBV5-1
J gene: TRBJ1-2
clone size: few
CDR3 protein: CASSLGPEGYTF
CDR3 DNA: TGCGCCAGCAGCTTGGGCCCGGAAGGCTACACCTTC

D gene: TRBD1
V gene: TRBV5-6
J gene: TRBJ2-5
clone size: few
CDR3 protein: CASEPFDRGHQETQYF
CDR3 DNA: TGTGCCAGCGAGCCCTTTGACAGGGGCCACCAAGAGACCCAGTACTTC

D gene: TRBD1
V gene: TRBV29-1
J gene: TRBJ2-7
clone size: NA
CDR3 protein: CSARTGAGYEQYF
CDR3 DNA: TGCAGCGCCAGGACAGGGGCCGGTTACGAGCAGTACTTC

D gene: TRBD1
V gene: TRBV24-1
J gene: TRBJ1-5
clone size: once
CDR3 protein: CATSAAGQGNQPQHF
CDR3 DNA: TGTGCCACCAGCGCCGCCGGACAGGGGAATCAGCCCCAGCATTTT

D gene: TRBD2
V gene: TRBV9
J gene: TRBJ2-3
clone size: few
CDR3 protein: CASSARLAGGSATQYF
CDR3 DNA: TGTGCCAGCAGCGCACGACTAGCGGGAGGGTCGGCTACGCAGTATTTT

D gene: TRBD1
V gene: TRBV3-1
J gene: TRBJ2-2
clone size: few
CDR3 protein: CASSRAGGTGELFF
CDR3 DNA: TGTGCCAGCAGCCGCGCAGGGGGCACCGGGGAGCTGTTTTTT

D gene: NA
V gene: TRBV7-3
J gene: TRBJ2-1
clone size: NA
CDR3 protein: CASSLFPSPQSYNEQFF
CDR3 DNA: TGTGCCAGCAGCTTATTCCCCTCCCCCCAATCCTACAATGAGCAGTTCTTC

D gene: NA
V gene: TRBV19
J gene: TRBJ2-1
clone size: NA
CDR3 protein: CASSTGQAGEQFF
CDR3 DNA: TGTGCCAGTAGTACCGGACAGGCGGGAGAGCAGTTCTTC

D gene: NA
V gene: TRBV5-5
J gene: TRBJ2-3
clone size: NA
CDR3 protein: CASSFGGRTSGDTQYF
CDR3 DNA: TGTGCCAGCAGCTTCGGAGGACGGACCTCCGGAGATACGCAGTATTTT

D gene: TRBD2
V gene: TRBV9
J gene: TRBJ2-1
clone size: NA
CDR3 protein: CASSVASGYRSYNEQFF
CDR3 DNA: TGTGCCAGCAGCGTAGCTAGCGGTTATAGGTCCTACAATGAGCAGTTCTTC

D gene: TRBD2
V gene: TRBV28
J gene: TRBJ2-1
clone size: NA
CDR3 protein: CASSLWGGWGWQFF
CDR3 DNA: TGTGCCAGCAGTTTATGGGGGGGGTGGGGGTGGCAGTTCTTC

D gene: NA
V gene: TRBV18
J gene: TRBJ1-2
clone size: NA
CDR3 protein: CASSPSRENYGYTF
CDR3 DNA: TGTGCCAGCTCACCATCTCGAGAGAACTATGGCTACACCTTC

D gene: NA
V gene: TRBV20-1
J gene: TRBJ2-2
clone size: many
CDR3 protein: CSAMGHKNTGELFF
CDR3 DNA: TGCAGTGCTATGGGACATAAGAACACCGGGGAGCTGTTTTTT

D gene: TRBD1
V gene: TRBV19
J gene: TRBJ1-2
clone size: few
CDR3 protein: CASRTDRVNDGYTF
CDR3 DNA: TGTGCCAGTAGGACGGACAGGGTTAATGACGGCTACACCTTC

D gene: NA
V gene: TRBV10-3
J gene: TRBJ2-3
clone size: NA
CDR3 protein: CAIKPRVIDTQYF
CDR3 DNA: TGTGCCATCAAGCCCCGGGTAATAGATACGCAGTATTTT

D gene: NA
V gene: TRBV6-6
J gene: TRBJ1-5
clone size: many
CDR3 protein: CASSYLHSQPQHF
CDR3 DNA: TGTGCCAGCAGTTACCTACATAGTCAGCCCCAGCATTTT

D gene: NA
V gene: TRBV7-8
J gene: TRBJ1-4
clone size: few
CDR3 protein: CASSQTFQINEKLFF
CDR3 DNA: TGTGCCAGCAGCCAGACGTTCCAGATTAATGAAAAACTGTTTTTT

D gene: TRBD1
V gene: TRBV6-2/TRBV6-3
J gene: TRBJ1-2
clone size: few
CDR3 protein: CASRGQGAEGYTF
CDR3 DNA: TGTGCCAGCAGAGGACAGGGGGCTGAAGGCTACACCTTC

D gene: TRBD1
V gene: TRBV6-2/TRBV6-3
J gene: TRBJ1-2
clone size: few
CDR3 protein: CASSYRTGNYGYTF
CDR3 DNA: TGTGCCAGCAGTTACCGGACAGGGAACTATGGCTACACCTTC

D gene: NA
V gene: TRBV18
J gene: TRBJ2-2
clone size: many
CDR3 protein: CASSPNRDTGELFF
CDR3 DNA: TGTGCCAGCTCTCCAAACAGAGACACCGGGGAGCTGTTTTTT

D gene: TRBD2
V gene: TRBV28
J gene: TRBJ2-7
clone size: few
CDR3 protein: CASSPRGSGRADYEQYF
CDR3 DNA: TGTGCCAGCAGTCCCCGGGGTAGCGGGAGGGCCGACTACGAGCAGTACTTC

D gene: TRBD2
V gene: TRBV20-1
J gene: TRBJ2-5
clone size: few
CDR3 protein: CLASGRYQETQYF
CDR3 DNA: TGCCTAGCTAGCGGGAGGTACCAAGAGACCCAGTACTTC

D gene: TRBD1
V gene: TRBV5-1
J gene: TRBJ2-5
clone size: few
CDR3 protein: CASSSTGATVGETQYF
CDR3 DNA: TGCGCCAGCAGCTCAACAGGGGCTACAGTGGGAGAGACCCAGTACTTC

D gene: NA
V gene: TRBV10-3
J gene: TRBJ1-1
clone size: NA
CDR3 protein: CAISVLGNTEAFF
CDR3 DNA: TGTGCCATCAGTGTCTTGGGGAACACTGAAGCTTTCTTT

D gene: TRBD1
V gene: TRBV7-9
J gene: TRBJ2-1
clone size: many
CDR3 protein: CASSRTGASYNEQFF
CDR3 DNA: TGTGCCAGCAGCCGGACAGGGGCGTCCTACAATGAGCAGTTCTTC

D gene: TRBD2
V gene: TRBV10-3
J gene: TRBJ2-1
clone size: many
CDR3 protein: CAIGIAGNNEQFF
CDR3 DNA: TGTGCCATCGGGATAGCGGGGAACAATGAGCAGTTCTTC

D gene: TRBD2
V gene: TRBV28
J gene: TRBJ2-3
clone size: once
CDR3 protein: CASSLRTSGQSTDTQYF
CDR3 DNA: TGTGCCAGCAGTTTGCGGACTAGCGGACAAAGCACAGATACGCAGTATTTT

D gene: TRBD1
V gene: TRBV9
J gene: TRBJ1-2
clone size: NA
CDR3 protein: CASSVGTGGGDGYTF
CDR3 DNA: TGTGCCAGCAGCGTAGGGACAGGGGGCGGAGATGGCTACACCTTC

D gene: TRBD2
V gene: TRBV11-2
J gene: TRBJ2-5
clone size: NA
CDR3 protein: CASSPSGGAGETQYF
CDR3 DNA: TGTGCCAGCAGCCCCAGCGGGGGGGCCGGAGAGACCCAGTACTTC

D gene: NA
V gene: TRBV5-5
J gene: TRBJ2-5
clone size: few
CDR3 protein: CASRLQGREETQYF
CDR3 DNA: TGTGCCAGCAGGCTCCAGGGGAGAGAAGAGACCCAGTACTTC

D gene: TRBD2
V gene: TRBV5-1
J gene: TRBJ2-5
clone size: few
CDR3 protein: CASSSGASGNQETQYF
CDR3 DNA: TGCGCCAGCAGCTCGGGTGCTAGCGGGAATCAAGAGACCCAGTACTTC

D gene: NA
V gene: TRBV7-3
J gene: TRBJ2-5
clone size: few
CDR3 protein: CASSLIGASVQETQYF
CDR3 DNA: TGTGCCAGCAGCTTAATCGGGGCTAGCGTACAAGAGACCCAGTACTTC

D gene: NA
V gene: TRBV28
J gene: TRBJ1-2
clone size: once
CDR3 protein: CASSLVQATYGYTF
CDR3 DNA: TGTGCCAGCAGTTTAGTGCAGGCTACCTATGGCTACACCTTC

D gene: TRBD2
V gene: TRBV5-4
J gene: TRBJ2-2
clone size: NA
CDR3 protein: CASSFASGRVPGELFF
CDR3 DNA: TGTGCCAGCAGCTTCGCTAGCGGGAGAGTTCCCGGGGAGCTGTTTTTT

D gene: TRBD2
V gene: TRBV11-2
J gene: TRBJ2-7
clone size: once
CDR3 protein: CASSVSGGYYEQYF
CDR3 DNA: TGTGCCAGCAGCGTTAGCGGGGGATACTACGAGCAGTACTTC

D gene: NA
V gene: TRBV7-8
J gene: TRBJ2-1
clone size: few
CDR3 protein: CASRPAYNEQFF
CDR3 DNA: TGTGCCAGCAGGCCAGCCTACAATGAGCAGTTCTTC

D gene: NA
V gene: TRBV7-9
J gene: TRBJ2-3
clone size: NA
CDR3 protein: CASSRETLTDTQYF
CDR3 DNA: TGTGCCAGCAGCCGGGAGACCCTCACAGATACGCAGTATTTT

D gene: NA
V gene: TRBV5-1
J gene: TRBJ2-3
clone size: NA
CDR3 protein: CASSLQAIYTDTQYF
CDR3 DNA: TGCGCCAGCAGCTTACAGGCCATATACACAGATACGCAGTATTTT

D gene: NA
V gene: TRBV5-6
J gene: TRBJ2-7
clone size: NA
CDR3 protein: CASSPRGREQYF
CDR3 DNA: TGTGCCAGCAGCCCCCGAGGTCGCGAGCAGTACTTC

D gene: NA
V gene: TRBV6-2/TRBV6-3
J gene: TRBJ2-3
clone size: once
CDR3 protein: CASSYSGDFVDTQYF
CDR3 DNA: TGTGCCAGCAGTTACTCTGGAGATTTCGTTGATACGCAGTATTTT

D gene: NA
V gene: TRBV7-2
J gene: TRBJ1-2
clone size: NA
CDR3 protein: CASSPNRRVDYYTF
CDR3 DNA: TGTGCCAGCAGCCCCAATCGGAGGGTCGATTACTACACCTTC

D gene: TRBD1
V gene: TRBV19
J gene: TRBJ2-7
clone size: NA
CDR3 protein: CASSSGTGKTYEQYF
CDR3 DNA: TGTGCCAGTAGCTCCGGGACAGGGAAGACCTACGAGCAGTACTTC

D gene: NA
V gene: TRBV20-1
J gene: TRBJ2-3
clone size: many
CDR3 protein: CSAGPRTDTQYF
CDR3 DNA: TGCAGTGCCGGGCCCCGCACAGATACGCAGTATTTT

D gene: TRBD1
V gene: TRBV12-3/TRBV12-4
J gene: TRBJ2-4
clone size: many
CDR3 protein: CASSRSGQGPIQYF
CDR3 DNA: TGTGCCAGCAGCCGATCGGGACAGGGCCCCATTCAGTACTTC